The following is a T cell receptor (beta chain) sequence with its context. PCR was performed a second time for about 7 to 12 cycles using a sample-barcoded 5' primer and a J-beta primer mix. TCRdb itself ran the 5' RACE reads through MiXCR, one entry per CDR3 protein. Of fewer than 950,000 distinct CDR3 sequences detected, roughly 50% appear once; the ten largest clones hold approximately 40%. This sample was taken from a study of blood T cells in healthy people across ages. V shed 6 bases and J shed 1 base, with 12 bases lying between them. This CDR3 spans 14 amino acids. The V call is TRBV12-3 or TRBV12-4, the J call TRBJ2-5; D not certain. This receptor was identified in an elderly man in good health. Sequenced sample: blood. CDR3 coding DNA: TGTGCCAGCAGCCCCAGAGAGAGCCAAGAGACCCAGTACTTC. It codes for CASSPRESQETQYF.